This T cell receptor (beta chain) comes out of a study of T cells in Graves' hyperthyroidism and ophthalmopathy (dated by TCRdb to between 2018 and 2020). Context from the whole study: Peripheral blood samples were taken at initial diagnosis, before any treatment was given. For training and testing, the roughly 93 patients in the discovery cohort were randomly divided in a 7:3 ratio. Prospective prediction of ophthalmopathy was tested in an independent validation cohort of 18 to 20 hyperthyroidism patients and 17 patients who later progressed to ophthalmopathy. After blood sampling, hyperthyroidism patients were treated with methimazole at a starting dose of 30 mg daily, and ophthalmopathy patients were treated with high-dose intravenous methylprednisolone. The study also compared thyroid tissue and blood T-cell repertoires from several Graves' hyperthyroidism patients. The paper describes TCR Vbeta CDR3 sequencing of 130 to 150 peripheral blood samples, made up of roughly 40 ophthalmopathy patients, 70 to 75 hyperthyroidism patients and 17 progressor patients. TCR V-J signatures able to tell the groups apart were searched for in a discovery cohort of some 100 patients, of whom roughly 42 had Graves' ophthalmopathy and some 60 had stable Graves' hyperthyroidism. The full study reports these points: Most expanded thyroid clonotypes (frequency above 0.001) were also detected in blood, a finding suggesting that blood repertoires may reflect thyroid immune responses. In cross-validation, a model built on a 13 V-J signature told ophthalmopathy apart from stable hyperthyroidism with about 90% sensitivity and approximately 84% specificity, and in testing the same model reached 80%/75%. During validation, the model predicted progression to ophthalmopathy a median of about 5.9 months ahead of onset, with almost 71% sensitivity and about 75% specificity. Sample size was not statistically predetermined, and investigators were not blinded to group allocation.

Moderately to severely active disease, a Clinical Activity Score of at least 3, a NOSPECS grade of at least 4, and a duration under 3 months were present in ophthalmopathy patients. Exclusion was applied to patients with uncontrolled infections, other autoimmune diseases, pregnancy or lactation. Clinical symptoms, serum thyroxine and TRAb, thyroid ultrasound, and orbital computed tomography formed the basis for the diagnoses. PBMCs were isolated from about 10 ml of fresh peripheral blood by Ficoll-Paque density gradient centrifugation. Total RNA was extracted with Trizol reagent, and quality was checked on an Agilent 2100 Bioanalyzer. Concerning this clonotype itself: Its antigen is still unknown. No base qualities exist here, and no much larger clone lies one base off it.

The TCR beta CDR3 regions were amplified from the RNA transcripts. The TCR CDR3 was subjected to a first round of RT-PCR using the HTBI primer set and the Qiagen OneStep RT-PCR kit. The libraries were constructed in a second round of multiplex PCR and then size-selected and purified. The libraries were sequenced on an Illumina HiSeq2000 using paired-end 100 bp reads. Turning to the authors' computational methods: SOAPnuke was used to process the raw data, with reads discarded if the reads contained adapters or uncalled bases, had a mean Phred below 15, or lacked an exact constant-primer or identifier match. COPE v1.2.5 was used to merge the high-quality paired reads, and each unique nucleotide sequence was defined as a clonotype. MiTCR v1.1 was used to align clonotypes to the IMGT TRBV, TRBD and TRBJ reference segments. The analysis was restricted to V-J combinations with a frequency above 0.0001, which together covered approximately 99% of the repertoires. A TCS score was defined as the ratio of F50 (clonal expansion) to E x V (chaos), with BLOSUM62-based TCRdist applied between CDR3 peptides within each V-J. Welch's t-statistics and random forest reduced roughly 500 V-J features to 13, which were used in a naive Bayes classifier (R e1071). The public sequencing data were trimmed at Q25 with fastp and processed into clonotypes with MiXCR by TCRdb, which kept only in-frame beta chains. Each entry is one CDR3 protein sequence, shown with its most common DNA and genes. These V and J calls originate from TCRdb's pipeline instead of the authors' own analysis. For this sample the table gives some 340,000 distinct CDR3 sequences, of which around 13% were detected only once. The ten biggest clones cover roughly 35% of the sample.

The clonotype was recovered from a woman aged 40-49 years with Graves' ophthalmopathy. The sequenced sample consisted of blood.

The nucleotides are TGTGCCAGCTCGATGACTAGTAACACCGGGGAGCTGTTTTTT. This codes for CASSMTSNTGELFF. This receptor chain uses TRBV18 and TRBJ2-2; a tentative D call is TRBD2 (6 bases match). V gives up 6 bases and J gives up 2 bases, and the segment between their germline ends measures 10 bases. Looking up the germline V gene yields CDR1 KGHSH and CDR2 LQKENI. CDR3 length: 14 amino acids, cysteine to phenylalanine. The sequence is cut down to CDR3 DNA, 42 bases in frame from base 1.